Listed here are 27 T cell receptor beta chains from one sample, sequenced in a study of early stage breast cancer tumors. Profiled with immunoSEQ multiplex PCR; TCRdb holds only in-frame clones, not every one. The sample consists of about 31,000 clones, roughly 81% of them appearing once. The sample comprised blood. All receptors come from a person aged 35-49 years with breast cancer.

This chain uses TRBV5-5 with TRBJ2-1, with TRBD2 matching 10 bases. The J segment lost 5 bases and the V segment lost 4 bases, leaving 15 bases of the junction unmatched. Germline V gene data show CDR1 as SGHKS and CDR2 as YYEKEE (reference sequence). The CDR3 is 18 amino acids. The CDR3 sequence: CASSKSGTVLAGDNEQFF. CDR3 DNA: TGTGCCAGCAGCAAATCCGGGACAGTGCTAGCGGGGGACAATGAGCAGTTCTTC. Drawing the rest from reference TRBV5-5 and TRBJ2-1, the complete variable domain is DAGVTQSPTHLIKTRGQQVTLRCSPISGHKSVSWYQQVLGQGPQFIFQYYEKEERGRGNFPDRFSARQFPNYSSELNVNALLLGDSALYLCASSKSGTVLAGDNEQFFGPGTRLTVL.

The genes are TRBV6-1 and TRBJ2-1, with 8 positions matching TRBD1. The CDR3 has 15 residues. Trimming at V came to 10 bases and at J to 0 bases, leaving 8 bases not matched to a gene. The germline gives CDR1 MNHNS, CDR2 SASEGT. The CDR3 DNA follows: TGTGCCACCAGAGGACAGGGCAGCTCCTACAATGAGCAGTTCTTC. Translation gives CATRGQGSSYNEQFF.

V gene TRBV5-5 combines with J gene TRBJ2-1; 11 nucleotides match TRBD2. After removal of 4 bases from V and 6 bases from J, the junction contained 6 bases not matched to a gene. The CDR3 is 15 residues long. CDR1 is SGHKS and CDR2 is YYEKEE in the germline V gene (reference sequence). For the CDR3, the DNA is TGTGCCAGCAGCGCAACTAGCGGGAGACCCAATGAGCAGTTCTTC. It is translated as CASSATSGRPNEQFF. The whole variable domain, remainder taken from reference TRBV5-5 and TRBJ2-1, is DAGVTQSPTHLIKTRGQQVTLRCSPISGHKSVSWYQQVLGQGPQFIFQYYEKEERGRGNFPDRFSARQFPNYSSELNVNALLLGDSALYLCASSATSGRPNEQFFGPGTRLTVL.

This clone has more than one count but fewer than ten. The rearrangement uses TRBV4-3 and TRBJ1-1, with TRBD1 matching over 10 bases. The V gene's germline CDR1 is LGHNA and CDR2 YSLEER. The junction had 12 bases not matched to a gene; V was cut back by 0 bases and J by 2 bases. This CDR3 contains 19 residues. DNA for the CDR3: TGCGCCAGCAGCCAAGATCGTCCGGGACAGGGGAATCTTAACACTGAAGCTTTCTTT. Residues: CASSQDRPGQGNLNTEAFF.

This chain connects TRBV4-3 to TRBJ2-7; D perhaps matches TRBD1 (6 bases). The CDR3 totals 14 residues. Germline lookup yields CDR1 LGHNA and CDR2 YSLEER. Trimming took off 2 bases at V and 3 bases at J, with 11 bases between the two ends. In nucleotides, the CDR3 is TGCGCCAGCAGCCAACACAAAGGGGGCTACGAGCAGTACTTC. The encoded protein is CASSQHKGGYEQYF.

CDR3 bases: TGTGCCAGCGGCCGACAGGGGATCGATGGCTACACCTTC. This codes for CASGRQGIDGYTF. The V and J genes are TRBV2 and TRBJ1-2; 8 nucleotides match TRBD1. The V gene's germline CDR1 is SNHLY and CDR2 FYNNEI. There are 13 residues in the CDR3. Germline trimming cut 8 bases from V and 6 bases from J; bases unmatched to any gene: 8. Full variable domain (outside the CDR3, taken from reference TRBV2 and TRBJ1-2): EPEVTQTPSHQVTQMGQEVILRCVPISNHLYFYWYRQILGQKVEFLVSFYNNEISEKSEIFDDQFSVERPDGSNFTLKIRSTKLEDSAMYFCASGRQGIDGYTFGSGTRLTVV.

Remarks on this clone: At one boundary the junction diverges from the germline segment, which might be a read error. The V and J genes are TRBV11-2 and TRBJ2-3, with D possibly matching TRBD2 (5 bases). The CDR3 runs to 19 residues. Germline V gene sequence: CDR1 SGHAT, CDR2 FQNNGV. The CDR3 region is CASSYQPPTGIMGTDTQYF. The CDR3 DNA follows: TGTGCCAGCAGCTACCAACCCCCAACCGGGATAATGGGCACGGATACGCAGTATTTT. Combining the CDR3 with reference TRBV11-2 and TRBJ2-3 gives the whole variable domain EAGVAQSPRYKIIEKRQSVAFWCNPISGHATLYWYQQILGQGPKLLIQFQNNGVVDDSQLPKDRFSAERLKGVDSTLKIQPAKLEDSAVYLCASSYQPPTGIMGTDTQYFGPGTRLTVL.

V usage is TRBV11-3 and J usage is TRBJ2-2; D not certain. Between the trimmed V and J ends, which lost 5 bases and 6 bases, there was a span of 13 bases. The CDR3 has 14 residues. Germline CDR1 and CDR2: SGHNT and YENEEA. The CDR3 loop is CASSNRVGAGELFF. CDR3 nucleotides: TGTGCCAGCAGCAATAGGGTCGGTGCCGGGGAGCTGTTTTTT.

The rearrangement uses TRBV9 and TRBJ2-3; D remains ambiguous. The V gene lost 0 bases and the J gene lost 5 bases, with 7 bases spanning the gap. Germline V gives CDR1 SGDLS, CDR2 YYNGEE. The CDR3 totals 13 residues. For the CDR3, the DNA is TGTGCCAGCAGCGTAGCAAACCGAGATACGCAGTATTTT. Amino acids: CASSVANRDTQYF.

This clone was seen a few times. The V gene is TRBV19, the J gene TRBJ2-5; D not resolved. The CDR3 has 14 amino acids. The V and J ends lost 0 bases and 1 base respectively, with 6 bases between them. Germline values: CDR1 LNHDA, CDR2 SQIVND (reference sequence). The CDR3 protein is CASSIDNSQETQYF. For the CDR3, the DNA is TGTGCCAGTAGTATAGATAACAGCCAAGAGACCCAGTACTTC. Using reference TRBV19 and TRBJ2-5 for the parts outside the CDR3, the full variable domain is DGGITQSPKYLFRKEGQNVTLSCEQNLNHDAMYWYRQDPGQGLRLIYYSQIVNDFQKGDIAEGYSVSREKKESFPLTVTSAQKNPTAFYLCASSIDNSQETQYFGPGTRLLVL.

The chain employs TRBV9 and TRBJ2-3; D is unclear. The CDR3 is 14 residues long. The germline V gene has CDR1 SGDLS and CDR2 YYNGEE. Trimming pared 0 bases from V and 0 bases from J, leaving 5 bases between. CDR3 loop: CASSVGLSTDTQYF. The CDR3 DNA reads TGTGCCAGCAGCGTAGGACTGAGCACAGATACGCAGTATTTT.

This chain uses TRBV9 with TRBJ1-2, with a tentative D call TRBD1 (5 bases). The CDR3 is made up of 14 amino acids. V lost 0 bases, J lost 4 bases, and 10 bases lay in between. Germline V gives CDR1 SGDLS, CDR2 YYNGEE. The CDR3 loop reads CASSVGPGFYGYTF. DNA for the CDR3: TGTGCCAGCAGCGTAGGCCCAGGGTTCTATGGCTACACCTTC.

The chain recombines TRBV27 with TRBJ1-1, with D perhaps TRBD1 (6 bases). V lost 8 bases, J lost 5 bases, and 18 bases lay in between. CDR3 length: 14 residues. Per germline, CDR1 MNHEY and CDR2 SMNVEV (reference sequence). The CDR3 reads CASGIQGTSTEAFF. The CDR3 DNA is TGTGCCAGCGGGATCCAGGGGACGAGTACTGAAGCTTTCTTT.

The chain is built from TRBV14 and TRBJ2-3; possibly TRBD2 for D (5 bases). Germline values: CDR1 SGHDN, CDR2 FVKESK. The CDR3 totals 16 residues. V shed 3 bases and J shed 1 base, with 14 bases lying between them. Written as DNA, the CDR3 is TGTGCCAGCAGCCACCTCCCCGGGAAGGGCACAGATACGCAGTATTTT. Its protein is CASSHLPGKGTDTQYF.

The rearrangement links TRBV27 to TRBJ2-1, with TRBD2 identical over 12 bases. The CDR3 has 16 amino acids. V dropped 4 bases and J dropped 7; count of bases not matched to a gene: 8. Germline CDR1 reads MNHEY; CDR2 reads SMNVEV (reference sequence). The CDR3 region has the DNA TGTGCCAGCAGTTCACACTGGACTAGCGGGGTAAATGAGCAGTTCTTC. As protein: CASSSHWTSGVNEQFF.

The CDR3 reads CASSQITTEIINEQFF. In nucleotides, the CDR3 is TGCGCCAGCAGCCAAATTACTACCGAGATCATCAATGAGCAGTTCTTC. V usage is TRBV4-3 and J usage is TRBJ2-1; the D is unclear. This CDR3 is 16 amino acids long. Trimming pared 2 bases from V and 6 bases from J, leaving 17 bases between. The germline V gene has CDR1 LGHNA and CDR2 YSLEER.

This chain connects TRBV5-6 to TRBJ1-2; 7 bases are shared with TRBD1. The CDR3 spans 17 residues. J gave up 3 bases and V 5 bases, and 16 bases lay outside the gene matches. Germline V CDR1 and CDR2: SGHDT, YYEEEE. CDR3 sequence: CASRRRRQGRFYYGYTF. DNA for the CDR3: TGTGCCAGCAGACGGAGGAGACAGGGTAGATTTTACTATGGCTACACCTTC.

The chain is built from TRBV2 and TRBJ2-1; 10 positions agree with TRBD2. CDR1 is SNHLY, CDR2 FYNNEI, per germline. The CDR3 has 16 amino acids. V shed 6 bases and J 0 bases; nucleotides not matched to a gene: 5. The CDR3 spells CASRAGLASSYNEQFF. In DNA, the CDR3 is TGTGCCAGCAGGGCGGGACTAGCGTCCTCCTACAATGAGCAGTTCTTC.

The CDR3, as DNA: TGTGCCTGGAGTGTACAGGGGCTAGGCGAGCAGTACTTC. It specifies CAWSVQGLGEQYF. V gene TRBV30 combines with J gene TRBJ2-7, with TRBD1 identical over 7 bases. The CDR3 contains 13 residues. The junction had 5 bases not matched to a gene; V was cut back by 0 bases and J by 6 bases. The germline V gene encodes CDR1 GTSNPN and CDR2 SVGIG (reference sequence).

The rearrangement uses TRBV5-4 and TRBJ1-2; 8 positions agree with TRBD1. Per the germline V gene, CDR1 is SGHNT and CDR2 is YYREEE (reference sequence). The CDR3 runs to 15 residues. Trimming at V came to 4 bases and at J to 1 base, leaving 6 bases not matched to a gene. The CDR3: CASSTDRASNYGYTF. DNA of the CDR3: TGTGCCAGCAGCACGGACAGGGCGAGTAACTATGGCTACACCTTC. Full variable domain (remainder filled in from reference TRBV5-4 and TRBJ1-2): ETGVTQSPTHLIKTRGQQVTLRCSSQSGHNTVSWYQQALGQGPQFIFQYYREEENGRGNFPPRFSGLQFPNYSSELNVNALELDDSALYLCASSTDRASNYGYTFGSGTRLTVV.

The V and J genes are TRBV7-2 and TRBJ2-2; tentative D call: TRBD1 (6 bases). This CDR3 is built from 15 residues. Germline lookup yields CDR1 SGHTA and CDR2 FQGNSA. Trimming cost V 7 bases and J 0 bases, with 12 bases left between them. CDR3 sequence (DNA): TGTGCCAGCAAACAGGGTTCGTCGAACACCGGGGAGCTGTTTTTT. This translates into CASKQGSSNTGELFF.

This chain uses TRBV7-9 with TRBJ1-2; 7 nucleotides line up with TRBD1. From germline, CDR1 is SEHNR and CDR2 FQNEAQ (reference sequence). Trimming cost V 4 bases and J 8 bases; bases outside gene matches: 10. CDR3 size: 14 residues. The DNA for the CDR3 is TGTGCCAGCAGCTCTTCAGACAGGGCGGACGGCTACACCTTC. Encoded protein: CASSSSDRADGYTF.

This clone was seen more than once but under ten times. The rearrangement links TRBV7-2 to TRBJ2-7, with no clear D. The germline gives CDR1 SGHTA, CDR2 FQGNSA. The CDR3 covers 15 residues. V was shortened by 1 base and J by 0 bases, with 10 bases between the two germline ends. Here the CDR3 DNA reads TGTGCCAGCAGCTTAGTGTGGGTTAACTCCTACGAGCAGTACTTC. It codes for CASSLVWVNSYEQYF.

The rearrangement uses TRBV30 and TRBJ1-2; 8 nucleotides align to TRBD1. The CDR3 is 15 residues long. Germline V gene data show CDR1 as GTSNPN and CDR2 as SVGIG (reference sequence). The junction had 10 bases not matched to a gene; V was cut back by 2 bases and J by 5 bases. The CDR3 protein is CAWSTKGQGGYGYTF. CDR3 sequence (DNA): TGTGCCTGGAGTACCAAAGGACAGGGCGGTTATGGCTACACCTTC.

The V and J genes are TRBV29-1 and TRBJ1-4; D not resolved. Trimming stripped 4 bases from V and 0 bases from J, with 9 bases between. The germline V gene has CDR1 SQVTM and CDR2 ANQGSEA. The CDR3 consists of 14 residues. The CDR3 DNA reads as TGCAGCGTTGCAGACGGCACAACTAATGAAAAACTGTTTTTT. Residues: CSVADGTTNEKLFF.

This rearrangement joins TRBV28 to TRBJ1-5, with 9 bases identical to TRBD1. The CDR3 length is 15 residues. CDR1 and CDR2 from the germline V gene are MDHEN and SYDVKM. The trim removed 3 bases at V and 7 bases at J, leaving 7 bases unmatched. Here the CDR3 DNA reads TGTGCCAGCAGTTTGGAACAGGGGGCAGGACAGCCCCAGCATTTT. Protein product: CASSLEQGAGQPQHF.

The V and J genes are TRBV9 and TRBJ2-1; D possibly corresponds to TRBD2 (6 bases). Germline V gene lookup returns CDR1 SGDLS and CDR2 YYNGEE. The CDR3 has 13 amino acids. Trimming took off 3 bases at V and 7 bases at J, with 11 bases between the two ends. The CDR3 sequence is CASSALGGNEQFF. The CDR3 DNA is TGTGCCAGCAGCGCCTTAGGAGGGAATGAGCAGTTCTTC.